This T cell receptor beta chain was identified in a study of beta chain features in type 1 diabetes. This clone came up a few times. Its antigen remains unknown. V lost 5 bases and J lost 5; bases outside the gene matches: 7. The germline CDR1 and CDR2 sequences are LGHNT and FRNRAP. The CDR3 length is 14 residues. Study-wide points: Since sequencing was performed on cDNA, cells with high TCR expression could be over-represented.

Expressed TCRB transcripts were sequenced, since all the RNA that had been isolated was reverse transcribed. The average read count of naive, central memory and regulatory T cell samples was some 3.8 million. Profiling relied on immunoSEQ multiplex PCR, and the TCRdb table lists in-frame clones only, not all of them. There are roughly 500,000 clones in the sample; approximately 10% occur only once, and approximately 0.045% lies in the top ten. The sequencing input was naive CD4+ T cells from blood. This chain connects TRBV12-5 to TRBJ2-5, with TRBD1 matching over 8 bases. The receptor was isolated from a young woman in good health. CDR3 DNA: TGTGCTAGTGGTCACGGACAGGGCTGGGAGACCCAGTACTTC. Protein sequence: CASGHGQGWETQYF.